A selection of T cell receptor beta chains follows, all from one sample in a study of cytomegalovirus exposure and HLA in healthy donors. This table comes from immunoSEQ multiplex PCR, and its TCRdb copy is limited to in-frame clones, with some not included. The sample includes about 130,000 clones, 70% to 80% seen only once; the top ten take 2.9%. Material for sequencing was PBMCs. The receptor source for this set is a human donor in good health. Both conserved end residues are part of each CDR3. The D gene is left open where the match is weak. Some rows have no size entry. The others give once, few or many, or a class for an expanded clone.

TRBD1	TRBV25-1	NA	TRBJ2-1	CASGRDRGISYNEQFF	TGTGCCAGCGGTCGGGACAGGGGGATCTCCTACAATGAGCAGTTCTTC
TRBD2	TRBV5-1	NA	TRBJ2-5	CASRISGTSQETQYF	TGCGCCAGCAGAATTAGCGGGACGTCCCAAGAGACCCAGTACTTC
NA	TRBV21-1	NA	TRBJ2-3	CASSKVNSGGLTDTQYF	TGTGCCAGCAGCAAAGTGAATAGCGGGGGACTCACAGATACGCAGTATTTT
NA	TRBV7-2	once	TRBJ2-7	CASSSSRYEQYF	TGTGCCAGCAGCTCATCGAGATACGAGCAGTACTTC
TRBD2	TRBV14	NA	TRBJ2-1	CASSDTFTSGAYNEQFF	TGTGCCAGCAGCGACACTTTTACTAGCGGGGCCTACAATGAGCAGTTCTTC
NA	TRBV7-2	once	TRBJ2-1	CASSLVGGGSYNEQFF	TGTGCCAGCAGCTTAGTCGGGGGAGGCTCCTACAATGAGCAGTTCTTC
TRBD2	TRBV9	NA	TRBJ2-3	CASSASGGVTDTQYF	TGTGCCAGCAGCGCTAGCGGGGGGGTCACAGATACGCAGTATTTT
TRBD2	TRBV7-2	few	TRBJ2-7	CASSPTSGSSYEQYF	TGTGCCAGCAGCCCAACTAGCGGGAGCTCCTACGAGCAGTACTTC
TRBD2	TRBV29-1	NA	TRBJ2-7	CSAGGGMSSYEQYF	TGCAGCGCCGGGGGGGGGATGAGCTCCTACGAGCAGTACTTC
NA	TRBV4-3	few	TRBJ1-1	CASSQARVTEAFF	TGCGCCAGCAGCCAGGCCAGGGTCACTGAAGCTTTCTTT
NA	TRBV2	few	TRBJ1-1	CASRHEGLNTEAFF	TGTGCCAGCAGACATGAGGGCTTAAACACTGAAGCTTTCTTT
NA	TRBV5-4	NA	TRBJ2-3	CASSLAGRAGSTDTQYF	TGTGCCAGCAGCTTGGCCGGAAGAGCAGGGTCCACAGATACGCAGTATTTT
NA	TRBV7-3	NA	TRBJ2-1	CASSPGASEYNEQFF	TGTGCCAGCAGCCCCGGGGCTAGCGAATACAATGAGCAGTTCTTC
NA	TRBV5-5	few	TRBJ1-2	CASSLAGSSNYGYTF	TGTGCCAGCAGCTTGGCTGGCAGTTCTAACTATGGCTACACCTTC
NA	TRBV11-2	NA	TRBJ2-7	CASSLGQAAFYEQYF	TGTGCCAGCAGCTTAGGACAGGCTGCTTTCTACGAGCAGTACTTC
TRBD2	TRBV7-7	NA	TRBJ2-5	CASSPTSGRVQETQYF	TGTGCCAGCAGTCCGACTAGCGGGAGGGTCCAAGAGACCCAGTACTTC
NA	TRBV5-1	few	TRBJ2-5	CASSLSTPGLRETQYF	TGCGCCAGCAGCTTGAGTACCCCAGGGTTGCGGGAGACCCAGTACTTC
NA	TRBV27	NA	TRBJ2-1	CATGLDIYNEQFF	TGTGCCACGGGACTCGACATCTACAATGAGCAGTTCTTC
TRBD1	TRBV5-1	NA	TRBJ2-3	CASSFGQGATDTQYF	TGCGCCAGCAGCTTTGGACAGGGGGCCACAGATACGCAGTATTTT
TRBD2	TRBV9	NA	TRBJ2-1	CASSTPGTSGYNEQFF	TGTGCCAGCAGCACCCCCGGGACTAGCGGTTACAATGAGCAGTTCTTC
NA	TRBV28	few	TRBJ2-5	CASSNTQGGFGETQYF	TGTGCCAGCAGTAATACCCAGGGGGGTTTTGGGGAGACCCAGTACTTC
NA	TRBV19	few	TRBJ2-1	CASSIGFGYNEQFF	TGTGCCAGTAGTATTGGCTTTGGCTACAATGAGCAGTTCTTC
NA	TRBV6-1	NA	TRBJ1-2	CASSGVQFAYGYTF	TGTGCCAGCAGTGGCGTACAGTTCGCTTATGGCTACACCTTC
NA	TRBV5-1	once	TRBJ1-1	CAGSLLIGGNTEAFF	TGCGCCGGCAGCTTGTTAATCGGGGGGAACACTGAAGCTTTCTTT
TRBD1	TRBV28	NA	TRBJ2-2	CASSGQGKGNTGELFF	TGTGCCAGCAGTGGACAGGGAAAAGGGAACACCGGGGAGCTGTTTTTT
NA	TRBV27	NA	TRBJ1-1	CASSLSGELATEAFF	TGTGCCAGCAGTTTATCTGGGGAGTTGGCCACTGAAGCTTTCTTT
TRBD2	TRBV28	few	TRBJ2-5	CASTNSGGLQETQYF	TGTGCCAGCACCAATAGCGGGGGACTCCAAGAGACCCAGTACTTC
TRBD1	TRBV15	few	TRBJ2-1	CATSTGTGDNEQFF	TGTGCCACCAGCACCGGGACAGGCGACAATGAGCAGTTCTTC
TRBD1	TRBV5-4	few	TRBJ1-1	CASSRTGGSTEAFF	TGTGCCAGCAGCCGAACAGGGGGATCCACTGAAGCTTTCTTT
TRBD1	TRBV5-5	NA	TRBJ1-2	CASSPDRGRYGYTF	TGTGCCAGCAGCCCGGACAGGGGACGCTATGGCTACACCTTC
NA	TRBV6-5	few	TRBJ2-2	CASYFGGPDTGELFF	TGTGCCAGCTACTTCGGGGGGCCGGACACCGGGGAGCTGTTTTTT
TRBD1	TRBV5-1	NA	TRBJ2-7	CASSPVSTGGEQYF	TGCGCCAGCAGCCCCGTTTCGACAGGGGGCGAGCAGTACTTC
NA	TRBV7-2	NA	TRBJ1-1	CASSSKPGDSEAFF	TGTGCCAGCAGCTCCAAGCCTGGTGACTCTGAAGCTTTCTTT
NA	TRBV6-6	NA	TRBJ1-4	CASSSRSNEKLFF	TGTGCCAGCAGTTCCCGGAGTAATGAAAAACTGTTTTTT
NA	TRBV30	once	TRBJ2-1	CAWSVRGNNEQFF	TGTGCCTGGAGTGTACGGGGTAACAATGAGCAGTTCTTC
NA	TRBV19	NA	TRBJ1-4	CASSIGRTNEKLFF	TGTGCCAGTAGTATTGGGCGAACTAATGAAAAACTGTTTTTT